These 23 T cell receptor beta chains share one sample of origin, sequenced in a study of shared clonotypes between healthy human individuals. Sequencing was performed with immunoSEQ multiplex PCR; in TCRdb, only in-frame clones are kept and a portion is missing. The repertoire has some 1.4 million clones, around 95% of them found once; the top ten carry roughly 1.1%. Sequenced input: naive CD4+ T cells sorted from blood. Subset: CD45RA+ positively selected. The source of these receptors is a man aged 30 to 45 in good health.

CDR3 nucleotides: TGTGCCACAGGGAGGGGGCCAGCAACCACAGATACGCAGTATTTT. Amino acid sequence: CATGRGPATTDTQYF. V is TRBV9 and J is TRBJ2-3, with D perhaps matching TRBD1 or TRBD2 (7 bases each). Germline-derived CDR1 and CDR2 are SGDLS and YYNGEE. CDR3 length equals 15 residues. Deletions cut 9 bases from V and 2 bases from J, with 19 bases between.

The chain couples TRBV5-4 to TRBJ2-5; TRBD2 aligns across 7 bases. The CDR3 has 14 amino acids. CDR1 SGHNT and CDR2 YYREEE come from the germline V gene (reference sequence). The ends lost 4 bases at V and 5 bases at J; junction bases unmatched: 8. The CDR3 sequence: CASSKLGGSETQYF. Written as DNA, the CDR3 is TGTGCCAGCAGCAAGCTAGGCGGGAGTGAGACCCAGTACTTC.

The chain recombines TRBV18 with TRBJ2-1; TRBD2 aligns across 8 bases. The germline gives CDR1 KGHSH, CDR2 LQKENI. The CDR3 runs 12 residues. V gave up 3 bases and J gave up 15 bases; unmatched junction bases: 7. The CDR3 region is CASSPKAGVWFF. The CDR3 DNA follows: TGTGCCAGCTCACCTAAAGCGGGAGTGTGGTTCTTC.

The V and J genes are TRBV18 and TRBJ2-1; a weak D match, TRBD2 (7 bases). Per the germline V gene, CDR1 is KGHSH and CDR2 is LQKENI. V lost 3 bases, J lost 3 bases, and 18 bases lay in between. This CDR3 has 17 residues. DNA for the CDR3: TGTGCCAGCTCACCTCTAGGGGGGAGGGTGGACTACAATGAGCAGTTCTTC. Residues: CASSPLGGRVDYNEQFF. Full variable domain (missing parts from reference TRBV18 and TRBJ2-1): NAGVMQNPRHLVRRRGQEARLRCSPMKGHSHVYWYRQLPEEGLKFMVYLQKENIIDESGMPKERFSAEFPKEGPSILRIQQVVRGDSAAYFCASSPLGGRVDYNEQFFGPGTRLTVL.

This clone has only one observation. The chain uses TRBV9 and TRBJ2-1; 7 bases are a match to TRBD2. Germline V gene sequence: CDR1 SGDLS, CDR2 YYNGEE. The CDR3 has 19 amino acids. V was clipped by 0 bases and J by 5 bases; unmatched bases: 17. This CDR3 reads CASSVAPGTTYHSNNEQFF. In DNA form, the CDR3 reads TGTGCCAGCAGCGTAGCTCCCGGGACTACCTATCATTCTAACAATGAGCAGTTCTTC.

This chain joins TRBV10-1 and TRBJ1-4; 7 bases line up with TRBD1. Trimming removed 0 bases from V and 7 bases from J; junction bases left unmatched: 5. Germline V gene data show CDR1 as WNHNN and CDR2 as SYGVQD (reference sequence). This CDR3 spans 15 amino acids. CDR3 DNA sequence: TGCGCCAGCAGTGAGTCGGATACAGGGGCTGAAAAACTGTTTTTT. It specifies CASSESDTGAEKLFF.

The rearrangement joins TRBV4-3 to TRBJ2-7; 8 bases align to TRBD2. Looked up from germline, CDR1 is LGHNA and CDR2 is YSLEER. The V gene end was trimmed by 1 base and the J gene end by 0 bases; junction bases not matched to a gene: 2. The CDR3 has 15 amino acids. CDR3 sequence reads: CASSQGTSNSYEQYF. The CDR3 DNA reads TGCGCCAGCAGCCAAGGGACTAGCAACTCCTACGAGCAGTACTTC.

The V call is TRBV5-4, the J call TRBJ2-7, with D perhaps being TRBD1 or TRBD2 (5 bases each). V was clipped by 3 bases and J by 5 bases, with 12 bases between them. CDR1 is SGHNT and CDR2 is YYREEE in the germline V gene (reference sequence). The CDR3 length is 13 residues. CDR3 DNA: TGTGCCAGCAGCTCGATTGGGACCAACGAGCAGTACTTC. Translating it yields CASSSIGTNEQYF.

The rearrangement uses TRBV11-3 and TRBJ1-1; D possibly corresponds to TRBD1 (5 bases). The CDR3 runs to 13 residues. The V end lost 2 bases, the J end lost 7 bases, and 11 bases lay between the germline ends. The V gene's germline CDR1 is SGHNT and CDR2 YENEEA. The CDR3 protein is CASSLFIRVEAFF. The CDR3 nucleotides are TGTGCCAGCAGCTTATTTATCAGGGTTGAAGCTTTCTTT.

V and J are TRBV18 and TRBJ2-7, with TRBD2 as a possible D gene (5 bases). The CDR3 sequence is 14 residues long. Per the germline V gene, CDR1 is KGHSH and CDR2 is LQKENI. Trimming took off 0 bases at V and 5 bases at J, with 11 bases between the two ends. The CDR3 loop reads CASSPPKGLDEQYF. CDR3 bases: TGTGCCAGCTCACCACCGAAAGGACTGGACGAGCAGTACTTC.

The chain recombines TRBV15 with TRBJ2-1, with a tentative D call TRBD2 (6 bases). Trimming shortened V by 0 bases and J by 10 bases, and 13 bases separated the two germline ends. The CDR3 runs 14 residues. Germline assignment: CDR1 LNHNV and CDR2 YYDKDF (reference sequence). CDR3 protein: CATSRDRPSGEQFF. The CDR3, as DNA: TGTGCCACCAGCAGAGATCGGCCCAGCGGGGAGCAGTTCTTC.

The rearrangement uses TRBV5-1 and TRBJ1-1, with a tentative D call TRBD1 (5 bases). Trimming left V 4 bases short and J 0 bases short, with 13 bases between. CDR3 length: 15 residues. Germline lookup yields CDR1 SGHRS and CDR2 YFSETQ. The CDR3 spells CASSPRGYMNTEAFF. The CDR3 DNA follows: TGCGCCAGCAGCCCACGGGGGTATATGAACACTGAAGCTTTCTTT.

This rearrangement joins TRBV7-9 to TRBJ1-5; the D gene is possibly TRBD1 (6 bases). Germline V gene data show CDR1 as SEHNR and CDR2 as FQNEAQ (reference sequence). The CDR3 runs to 16 residues. V was trimmed by 6 bases and J by 4 bases, leaving 19 bases between them. CDR3 residues: CASRVTGNGRNQPQHF. In DNA, the CDR3 is TGTGCCAGCAGGGTAACAGGGAACGGGCGTAATCAGCCCCAGCATTTT.

This chain joins TRBV18 and TRBJ2-7; tentative D call: TRBD2 (7 bases). CDR1 and CDR2 from the germline V gene are KGHSH and LQKENI. This CDR3 has 15 residues. The germline V and J ends were trimmed by 2 bases and 2 bases, with 13 bases remaining between them. CDR3 DNA: TGTGCCAGCTCACCAGGGGGGGCAGGAACCTACGAGCAGTACTTC. The encoded protein is CASSPGGAGTYEQYF.

V usage is TRBV7-9 and J usage is TRBJ1-2, with a weak D call TRBD1 (5 bases). This CDR3 has 15 residues. Germline assignment: CDR1 SEHNR and CDR2 FQNEAQ (reference sequence). V was clipped by 4 bases and J by 4 bases, with 16 bases between them. The CDR3 is CASSSGTGFFYGYTF. CDR3 bases: TGTGCCAGCAGCTCCGGGACGGGTTTTTTCTATGGCTACACCTTC. The variable domain in full, with the rest retrieved from reference TRBV7-9 and TRBJ1-2, is DTGVSQNPRHKITKRGQNVTFRCDPISEHNRLYWYRQTLGQGPEFLTYFQNEAQLEKSRLLSDRFSAERPKGSFSTLEIQRTEQGDSAMYLCASSSGTGFFYGYTFGSGTRLTVV.

CDR3 nucleotide sequence: TGTGCCAGCAGCGTAGGACTGGGGGGACAAGACTACGAGCAGTACTTC. Its translation is CASSVGLGGQDYEQYF. The gene calls are TRBV9 and TRBJ2-7; D possibly matches TRBD1 or TRBD2 (6 bases each). The CDR3 contains 16 residues. The germline V gene encodes CDR1 SGDLS and CDR2 YYNGEE. V was cut by 0 bases and J by 3 bases, with 16 bases left in between.

The chain uses TRBV7-9 and TRBJ2-1, with 8 positions matching TRBD2. Germline trimming cut 1 base from V and 4 bases from J; bases unmatched to any gene: 12. This CDR3 has 18 residues. Germline V CDR1 and CDR2: SEHNR, FQNEAQ (reference sequence). In DNA form, the CDR3 reads TGTGCCAGCAGCTTAGGGGTCTTAGGAGCGGGAGAGTACAATGAGCAGTTCTTC. Protein sequence: CASSLGVLGAGEYNEQFF.

The V and J genes are TRBV7-3 and TRBJ2-7; 7 nucleotides agree with TRBD2. This CDR3 has 15 amino acids. The ends lost 2 bases at V and 2 bases at J; junction bases unmatched: 6. Germline CDR1 is SGHTA and CDR2 is FQGTGA. The CDR3 protein is CASSLEAGVTYEQYF. CDR3 in DNA: TGTGCCAGCAGCTTAGAGGCGGGAGTTACCTACGAGCAGTACTTC.

V and J are TRBV28 and TRBJ2-7, with TRBD2 matching 7 bases. Germline V gene lookup returns CDR1 MDHEN and CDR2 SYDVKM. The CDR3 is made up of 14 amino acids. The ends lost 1 base at V and 7 bases at J; junction bases unmatched: 7. The CDR3 bases are TGTGCCAGCAGTTTATCCGCGGGAGTCCGGGAGCAGTACTTC. Amino acids: CASSLSAGVREQYF.

The V and J genes are TRBV7-2 and TRBJ2-2, with 12 bases matching TRBD2. CDR3 length equals 18 residues. Germline values: CDR1 SGHTA, CDR2 FQGNSA. With V trimmed by 5 bases and J by 6 bases, 13 bases remained unmatched. This CDR3 reads CASSLGLFLAGGPGELFF. The CDR3 DNA reads as TGTGCCAGCAGCCTCGGACTTTTCCTAGCGGGAGGGCCCGGGGAGCTGTTTTTT.

The rearrangement joins TRBV7-2 to TRBJ2-7; D gene ambiguous. Germline V gene lookup returns CDR1 SGHTA and CDR2 FQGNSA. Between the trimmed V and J ends, which lost 2 bases and 0 bases, there was a span of 8 bases. This CDR3 is 14 amino acids long. In DNA, the CDR3 is TGTGCCAGCAGCTTACCGGCAGTCTCCTACGAGCAGTACTTC. It specifies CASSLPAVSYEQYF. Full variable domain (remainder filled in from reference TRBV7-2 and TRBJ2-7): GAGVSQSPSNKVTEKGKDVELRCDPISGHTALYWYRQSLGQGLEFLIYFQGNSAPDKSGLPSDRFSAERTGGSVSTLTIQRTQQEDSAVYLCASSLPAVSYEQYFGPGTRLTVT.

The chain couples TRBV7-8 to TRBJ2-3; D may be TRBD1 (7 bases). This CDR3 is 21 amino acids long. The ends were cut back, 1 base at V and 5 bases at J, with 31 bases in the middle. CDR1 and CDR2 from the germline V gene are SGHVS and FQNEAQ. The CDR3 loop reads CASSLGWRLRAGGFSGDTQYF. CDR3 DNA sequence: TGTGCCAGCAGCTTAGGGTGGCGTCTTCGAGCAGGGGGGTTTAGTGGAGATACGCAGTATTTT. Together with reference TRBV7-8 and TRBJ2-3, the CDR3 gives the full variable domain: GAGVSQSPRYKVAKRGQDVALRCDPISGHVSLFWYQQALGQGPEFLTYFQNEAQLDKSGLPSDRFFAERPEGSVSTLKIQRTQQEDSAVYLCASSLGWRLRAGGFSGDTQYFGPGTRLTVL.

The chain couples TRBV2 to TRBJ1-2; D ambiguous. From germline, CDR1 is SNHLY and CDR2 FYNNEI. This CDR3 is 13 amino acids long. V lost 7 bases and J 0 bases, leaving 9 bases between the germline ends. The CDR3 loop reads CASTKGTNYGYTF. DNA for the CDR3: TGTGCCAGCACAAAAGGGACTAACTATGGCTACACCTTC.